The 21 T cell receptor beta chains below all came from one sample that was sequenced in a study of T cells in Graves' hyperthyroidism and ophthalmopathy. The investigators amplified TCR beta CDR3 regions from RNA transcripts. First-round RT-PCR targeting the TCR CDR3 was performed with the HTBI primer set. MiXCR, applied by TCRdb to the multiplex PCR reads, yields one record per CDR3 protein. This sample has more than 450,000 distinct CDR3 sequences; around 15% occur once, and the top ten carry around 13%. Sequenced sample: blood. Receptors were obtained from a woman aged 40 to 49 with Graves' hyperthyroidism.

The CDR3 sequence: CASSLVELAGSSYNEQFF. CDR3 in DNA: TGTGCCAGCAGCTTAGTCGAACTAGCCGGTTCCTCCTACAATGAGCAGTTCTTC. The rearrangement links TRBV7-2 to TRBJ2-1, with D possibly being TRBD2 (6 bases). The CDR3 consists of 18 residues. V was trimmed by 1 base and J by 0 bases, leaving 16 bases between them. Germline-derived CDR1 and CDR2 are SGHTA and FQGNSA.

Of note for this clonotype: A much larger clonotype is one base distant, so this may be a read error. The chain employs TRBV18 and TRBJ2-1, with D unclear. This CDR3 contains 12 residues. V lost 3 bases, J lost 8 bases, and 8 bases lay in between. Germline V CDR1 and CDR2: KGHSH, LQKENI. CDR3 DNA sequence: TGTGCCAGCTCACCGATACAACATGAGCAGTTCTTC. Translating gives CASSPIQHEQFF. The full variable domain, rest sourced from reference TRBV18 and TRBJ2-1, is NAGVMQNPRHLVRRRGQEARLRCSPMKGHSHVYWYRQLPEEGLKFMVYLQKENIIDESGMPKERFSAEFPKEGPSILRIQQVVRGDSAAYFCASSPIQHEQFFGPGTRLTVL.

This clonotype was counted many times. The chain is built from TRBV2 and TRBJ2-1; TRBD1 is a possible D gene (5 bases). Trimming took off 8 bases at V and 5 bases at J, with 16 bases between the two ends. The germline V gene has CDR1 SNHLY and CDR2 FYNNEI. CDR3 length: 14 residues. CDR3 bases: TGTGCCAGCTCCCAAGGGGCCGAAAACAATGAGCAGTTCTTC. Protein: CASSQGAENNEQFF. Filled out from reference TRBV2 and TRBJ2-1, the complete variable domain reads EPEVTQTPSHQVTQMGQEVILRCVPISNHLYFYWYRQILGQKVEFLVSFYNNEISEKSEIFDDQFSVERPDGSNFTLKIRSTKLEDSAMYFCASSQGAENNEQFFGPGTRLTVL.

This clonotype has ten or more counts. The chain carries TRBV24-1 and TRBJ2-5; D ambiguous. The CDR3 sequence is 14 residues long. The V gene lost 5 bases and the J gene lost 7 bases, with 16 bases spanning the gap. The germline V gene encodes CDR1 KGHDR and CDR2 SFDVKD. CDR3 sequence: CATSALGGKGTQYF. CDR3 nucleotides: TGTGCCACCAGTGCACTGGGCGGCAAGGGGACCCAGTACTTC.

Written as DNA, the CDR3 is TGTGCCAGCAGCCACAGACTAGCGGGAGGGCCTTCCGGGGAGCTGTTTTTT. Amino acid sequence: CASSHRLAGGPSGELFF. The gene calls are TRBV14 and TRBJ2-2; 14 bases are shared with TRBD2. CDR3 length equals 17 residues. Looked up from germline, CDR1 is SGHDN and CDR2 is FVKESK. V dropped 3 bases and J dropped 6; count of bases not matched to a gene: 6. Drawing the rest from reference TRBV14 and TRBJ2-2, the complete variable domain is EAGVTQFPSHSVIEKGQTVTLRCDPISGHDNLYWYRRVMGKEIKFLLHFVKESKQDESGMPNNRFLAERTGGTYSTLKVQPAELEDSGVYFCASSHRLAGGPSGELFFGEGSRLTVL.

The chain combines TRBV15 with TRBJ1-4; D is uncertain. The CDR3 runs to 15 residues. The germline V gene has CDR1 LNHNV and CDR2 YYDKDF (reference sequence). Trimming removed 0 bases from V and 8 bases from J, with 13 bases in between. The CDR3 DNA follows: TGTGCCACCAGCAGAGATATGAACTTTCAGGAAAAACTGTTTTTT. Translated: CATSRDMNFQEKLFF.

CDR3 sequence (DNA): TGTGCCAGCAGTTTATCTGGGACAGGGAACGAGCAGTACTTC. This encodes CASSLSGTGNEQYF. The chain joins TRBV27 to TRBJ2-7; 9 positions agree with TRBD1. The CDR3 covers 14 residues. Germline V lookup: CDR1 MNHEY, CDR2 SMNVEV (reference sequence). J lost 5 bases, V lost 0 bases, and 2 bases had no gene match.

This clonotype was seen a few times. The CDR3 DNA is TGCAGCGTTGGACAGGGAGCGAAAGAGACCCAGTACTTC. Its protein product is CSVGQGAKETQYF. This chain links TRBV29-1 with TRBJ2-5; 7 positions match TRBD1. Germline trimming cut 4 bases from V and 3 bases from J; bases unmatched to any gene: 5. CDR1 SQVTM and CDR2 ANQGSEA come from the germline V gene. This CDR3 has 13 amino acids.

This clonotype was seen at least ten times. The chain recombines TRBV20-1 with TRBJ2-7; 9 bases align to TRBD2. Germline CDR1 DFQATT, CDR2 SNEGSKA (reference sequence). The J segment lost 5 bases and the V segment lost 6 bases, leaving 17 bases of the junction unmatched. The CDR3 is made up of 16 amino acids. This CDR3 reads CSARPELAGLVNEQYF. CDR3 sequence (DNA): TGCAGTGCCCGCCCCGAACTAGCGGGCTTAGTCAACGAGCAGTACTTC.

The sample holds many counts of this clonotype. This chain links TRBV7-2 with TRBJ2-1; 10 bases align to TRBD2. The CDR3 is made up of 16 amino acids. J lost 8 bases, V lost 1 base, and 8 bases had no gene match. Germline-derived CDR1 and CDR2 are SGHTA and FQGNSA. The CDR3 reads CASSLVGTSVVYEQFF. The CDR3 DNA reads as TGTGCCAGCAGCTTAGTCGGGACTAGCGTCGTCTATGAGCAGTTCTTC.

Ten or more counts support this clonotype. CDR3 loop: CAISEASYEQYF. The CDR3 nucleotides read TGTGCCATCAGTGAGGCCTCCTACGAGCAGTACTTC. The rearrangement uses TRBV10-3 and TRBJ2-7; D not resolved. The CDR3 runs to 12 residues. CDR1 and CDR2 from the germline V gene are ENHRY and SYGVKD. Trimming removed 2 bases from V and 0 bases from J, with 2 bases in between.

This clonotype is a singleton in its sample. The V gene is TRBV20-1, the J gene TRBJ2-7; 10 nucleotides line up with TRBD2. The junction had 2 bases not matched to a gene; V was cut back by 2 bases and J by 1 base. The CDR3 has 14 residues. Germline loops: CDR1 DFQATT, CDR2 SNEGSKA (reference sequence). The CDR3 here is CSARSSGGSYEQYF. In DNA, the CDR3 is TGCAGTGCTAGATCTAGCGGGGGATCCTACGAGCAGTACTTC.

The chain combines TRBV12-3 or TRBV12-4 with TRBJ2-6, with 9 bases identical to TRBD2. J was trimmed by 0 bases and V by 7 bases; bases with no gene match: 13. The CDR3 sequence is 19 residues long. Written as DNA, the CDR3 is TGTGCCAGCACGGACCTAATAGCGGGAGAGAGCTCTGGGGCCAACGTCCTGACTTTC. This gives the protein CASTDLIAGESSGANVLTF.

In its sample, this clonotype was seen many times. This chain connects TRBV30 to TRBJ2-5; D remains ambiguous. Germline loops: CDR1 GTSNPN, CDR2 SVGIG (reference sequence). Trimming shortened V by 2 bases and J by 0 bases, and 13 bases separated the two germline ends. This CDR3 is 15 amino acids long. CDR3 protein: CAWSTAKKYQETQYF. DNA for the CDR3: TGTGCCTGGAGTACAGCGAAAAAGTACCAAGAGACCCAGTACTTC.

This clonotype was detected many times. The V gene is TRBV20-1, the J gene TRBJ2-5; 11 bases line up with TRBD2. Trimming took 2 bases from V and 4 from J; bases not matched to a gene: 6. From germline, CDR1 is DFQATT and CDR2 SNEGSKA (reference sequence). The CDR3 length is 15 residues. For the CDR3, the DNA is TGCAGTGCTAGACAACTAGCGGGAGATTTAGAGACCCAGTACTTC. Translating gives CSARQLAGDLETQYF.

The sample holds many counts of this clonotype. V and J are TRBV29-1 and TRBJ2-3, with 7 bases lining up with TRBD1. The CDR3 consists of 12 residues. Trimming removed 1 base from V and 11 bases from J; junction bases left unmatched: 6. Germline lookup yields CDR1 SQVTM and CDR2 ANQGSEA. In DNA form, the CDR3 reads TGCAGCGTTGAAGCGGGACAGTCAAGGCAGTATTTT. Encoded protein: CSVEAGQSRQYF.

The sample holds many counts of this clonotype. This chain connects TRBV7-2 to TRBJ1-1; D is ambiguous. Germline CDR1 is SGHTA and CDR2 is FQGNSA. CDR3 size: 14 residues. V lost 0 bases to trimming and J lost 3 bases, with 8 bases between them. CDR3 in amino acids: CASSLAGRDTEAFF. CDR3 sequence (DNA): TGTGCCAGCAGCTTAGCAGGGCGGGACACTGAAGCTTTCTTT. Using reference TRBV7-2 and TRBJ1-1 for the parts outside the CDR3, the full variable domain is GAGVSQSPSNKVTEKGKDVELRCDPISGHTALYWYRQSLGQGLEFLIYFQGNSAPDKSGLPSDRFSAERTGGSVSTLTIQRTQQEDSAVYLCASSLAGRDTEAFFGQGTRLTVV.

This chain joins TRBV28 and TRBJ1-4; D perhaps matches TRBD1 (5 bases). CDR3 length: 14 amino acids. Per germline, CDR1 MDHEN and CDR2 SYDVKM. With 4 bases removed from V and 8 bases from J, the gap between germline ends came to 14 bases. Here the CDR3 reads CASSSGPTGEKLFF. CDR3 bases: TGTGCCAGCAGTTCGGGACCAACCGGCGAAAAACTGTTTTTT. The full variable domain, with the rest looked up from reference TRBV28 and TRBJ1-4, is DVKVTQSSRYLVKRTGEKVFLECVQDMDHENMFWYRQDPGLGLRLIYFSYDVKMKEKGDIPEGYSVSREKKERFSLILESASTNQTSMYLCASSSGPTGEKLFFGSGTQLSVL.

This clonotype appeared a few times. The V and J genes are TRBV6-2 or TRBV6-3 and TRBJ2-7; TRBD2 aligns across 7 bases. This CDR3 region has 13 residues. CDR1 MNHEY and CDR2 SVGEGT come from the germline V gene. V was pared by 2 bases and J by 4 bases, with 2 bases of the junction left unmatched. The CDR3 loop reads CASSYAGAYEQYF. The DNA for the CDR3 is TGTGCCAGCAGTTACGCGGGAGCTTACGAGCAGTACTTC.

The table lists this clonotype with a few counts. One base away lies a much larger clone, so this may be a sequencing read error. V gene TRBV2 combines with J gene TRBJ2-5, with 9 bases lining up with TRBD2. Per the germline V gene, CDR1 is SNHLY and CDR2 is FYNNEI. The CDR3 contains 14 residues. Trimming at V came to 4 bases and at J to 5 bases, leaving 5 bases not matched to a gene. The CDR3 is CASSVGLALETQYF. The CDR3 nucleotides are TGTGCCAGCAGTGTCGGACTAGCGTTGGAGACCCAGTACTTC.

There are many counts of this clonotype. The rearrangement uses TRBV20-1 and TRBJ2-7, with 7 bases identical to TRBD2. CDR3 length equals 14 residues. V was clipped by 0 bases and J by 3 bases; unmatched bases: 5. Germline values: CDR1 DFQATT, CDR2 SNEGSKA (reference sequence). The CDR3 coding sequence is TGCAGTGCTAGAGATCCTAGCGGATTCTACGAGCAGTACTTC. Protein product: CSARDPSGFYEQYF.